A selection of T cell receptor beta chains follows, all from one sample in a study of T cells in Graves' hyperthyroidism and ophthalmopathy. TCRdb reanalysed the multiplex PCR reads using MiXCR and keeps one entry per CDR3 protein. The profile shows around 350,000 distinct CDR3 sequences, 13% to 15% of them singletons. Sequenced input: blood. The source is a woman aged 60-75 years with Graves' ophthalmopathy. Each CDR3 is given with its conserved first and last residue.

13	TRBV2	CASSAARADGYTF
15	TRBV24-1	CATSGAGTEKNIQYF
17	TRBV19	CASSTLGTGRSYNEQFF
14	TRBV6-1	CASSESWGTQPQHF
16	TRBV5-5	CASSPDVGQVNYEQYF
19	TRBV11-2	CASRPGTGLLAGNYNEQFF
13	TRBV11-3	CASSLSREREQFF
15	TRBV5-4	CASSEGQGDTGELFF
15	TRBV7-8	CASSPAGTEGEKLFF
13	TRBV13	CASSFPIDNEQFF
15	TRBV15	CATRGGREVSETQYF
13	TRBV7-9	CASSLVSAGELFF
15	TRBV12-3/TRBV12-4	CASSPGDRGDQPQHF
14	TRBV5-1	CASSLGQPGQPQHF
15	TRBV2	CASRGTSADTDTQYF
16	TRBV12-3/TRBV12-4	CASSLAGDRGHQPQHF
16	TRBV7-9	CASSPTHTGGQETQYF
19	TRBV6-1	CASSQVMDRVVLAKNIQYF
15	TRBV4-1	CASSQVGGLTDTQYF
14	TRBV4-1	CASSQKTESYEQYF
15	TRBV7-2	CASSFTSGDTDTQYF
15	TRBV9	CASSVGQVFRDTQYF
12	TRBV5-1	CASSRHAYEQYF
14	TRBV5-1	CASSLEARGHEQFF
15	TRBV7-9	CASSLVTGASYEQYF
15	TRBV6-1	CASSTSTGVSDTQYF
14	TRBV4-2	CASSHPDTDQPQHF
15	TRBV6-1	CASSDGEGAKNIQYF
13	TRBV3-1	CASSPTLAGEQFF